These 16 T cell receptor beta chains share one sample of origin, sequenced in a study of T cell repertoires in cytomegalovirus infection. TCRdb redid the calling of the reads with MiXCR, one entry per CDR3 protein. The table has 150,000 to 200,000 distinct CDR3 sequences, approximately 15% seen once. Sequencing was carried out using PBMCs. The origin of the receptors is a human donor in good health (CMV status not recorded). Some clones in this sample may be carry-over from other donors' samples.

This clonotype appeared a few times. This chain joins TRBV29-1 and TRBJ2-7, with D perhaps matching TRBD2 (6 bases). The CDR3 loop spans 13 amino acids. Between the trimmed V and J ends, which lost 3 bases and 4 bases, there was a span of 13 bases. Germline CDR1 and CDR2: SQVTM and ANQGSEA. In DNA form, the CDR3 reads TGCAGCGTTGATAATGGGGCGGGGTACGAGCAGTACTTC. Its protein product is CSVDNGAGYEQYF.

This clonotype was detected a few times. CDR3 sequence reads: CASSLRTSGTTYEQYF. The DNA for the CDR3 is TGTGCCAGCAGCCTCCGTACTAGCGGGACCACCTACGAGCAGTACTTC. The V call is TRBV7-2, the J call TRBJ2-7; 10 positions match TRBD2. CDR3 length: 16 amino acids. The J segment lost 2 bases and the V segment lost 5 bases, leaving 9 bases of the junction unmatched. Germline V gene sequence: CDR1 SGHTA, CDR2 FQGNSA.

V usage is TRBV20-1 and J usage is TRBJ2-1, with D possibly matching TRBD2 (6 bases). V dropped 3 bases and J dropped 5 bases, with 14 bases sitting between them. The CDR3 is made up of 14 amino acids. Germline V lookup: CDR1 DFQATT, CDR2 SNEGSKA (reference sequence). CDR3 region: CSASPGRLNNEQFF. In DNA, the CDR3 is TGCAGTGCTAGTCCCGGGAGACTGAACAATGAGCAGTTCTTC.

This clonotype occurred many times. This chain links TRBV7-2 with TRBJ1-5; maybe TRBD1 (6 bases). Trimming cost V 5 bases and J 0 bases, with 8 bases left between them. This CDR3 has 14 amino acids. CDR1 SGHTA and CDR2 FQGNSA come from the germline V gene. Here the CDR3 reads CASSGGYSNQPQHF. CDR3 DNA: TGTGCCAGCAGCGGGGGCTATAGCAATCAGCCCCAGCATTTT.

This chain joins TRBV29-1 and TRBJ1-1; D possibly corresponds to TRBD1 (6 bases). CDR1 and CDR2 from the germline V gene are SQVTM and ANQGSEA. With 7 bases removed from V and 7 bases from J, the gap between germline ends came to 19 bases. The CDR3 is made up of 13 amino acids. The CDR3 DNA reads as TGCAGCGCCCATGGTACAGGGCGAGTTGAAGCTTTCTTT. The encoded protein is CSAHGTGRVEAFF.

This clonotype is a singleton in its sample. The rearrangement joins TRBV25-1 to TRBJ1-4; TRBD1 matches 9 bases. V lost 4 bases, J lost 7 bases, and 7 bases stayed unmatched. This CDR3 has 15 residues. The germline V gene encodes CDR1 MGHDK and CDR2 SYGVNS. The CDR3 nucleotides read TGTGCCAGCAGTGCTCAACAGGGGGCGAGTGAAAAACTGTTTTTT. Translating it yields CASSAQQGASEKLFF.

J is TRBJ1-1 and V is TRBV6-2 or TRBV6-3; TRBD1 is a possible D gene (6 bases). Germline-derived CDR1 and CDR2 are MNHEY and SVGEGT. CDR3 length equals 13 residues. V lost 2 bases, J lost 4 bases, and 8 bases lay in between. The CDR3 protein is CASSYRGATEAFF. The CDR3 DNA reads as TGTGCCAGCAGTTACCGGGGGGCCACTGAAGCTTTCTTT.

This clonotype was recorded many times. This chain joins TRBV7-9 and TRBJ2-3; D gene uncertain. Germline V lookup: CDR1 SEHNR, CDR2 FQNEAQ (reference sequence). The germline V and J ends were trimmed by 11 bases and 2 bases, with 14 bases remaining between them. This CDR3 is built from 13 residues. The CDR3 reads CAYREGNTDTQYF. The CDR3 nucleotides are TGTGCCTACCGCGAAGGTAACACAGATACGCAGTATTTT. The full variable domain, with the rest looked up from reference TRBV7-9 and TRBJ2-3, is DTGVSQNPRHKITKRGQNVTFRCDPISEHNRLYWYRQTLGQGPEFLTYFQNEAQLEKSRLLSDRFSAERPKGSFSTLEIQRTEQGDSAMYLCAYREGNTDTQYFGPGTRLTVL.

This clonotype was seen repeatedly, ten times or more. CDR3 protein: CASSSLITDTQYF. The CDR3 bases are TGTGCCAGCAGTTCACTGATCACAGATACGCAGTATTTT. The V and J genes are TRBV12-3 or TRBV12-4 and TRBJ2-3; no firm D call. Trimming shortened V by 4 bases and J by 2 bases, and 7 bases separated the two germline ends. This CDR3 is 13 amino acids long.

This CDR3 reads CASRSDLSSYNEQFF. Here the CDR3 DNA reads TGTGCCAGCAGATCGGACCTGAGCTCCTACAATGAGCAGTTCTTC. V gene TRBV5-5 combines with J gene TRBJ2-1; unclear D gene. Germline CDR1 is SGHKS and CDR2 is YYEKEE (reference sequence). Trimming took off 5 bases at V and 0 bases at J, with 12 bases between the two ends. This CDR3 is built from 15 residues.

The gene calls are TRBV20-1 and TRBJ1-1; 7 nucleotides match TRBD1. Germline lookup yields CDR1 DFQATT and CDR2 SNEGSKA (reference sequence). The trim removed 0 bases at V and 7 bases at J, leaving 2 bases unmatched. This CDR3 is 12 amino acids long. The DNA of the CDR3 is TGCAGTGCTAGAGACAGGGGGGGTGAAGCTTTCTTT. It codes for CSARDRGGEAFF.

The chain recombines TRBV4-1 with TRBJ1-2; 7 bases agree with TRBD1. Per the germline V gene, CDR1 is MGHRA and CDR2 is YSYEKL. The ends lost 0 bases at V and 5 bases at J; junction bases unmatched: 12. This CDR3 comprises 17 residues. The CDR3 sequence is CASSQDSTGSGAYGYTF. Here the CDR3 DNA reads TGCGCCAGCAGCCAAGACTCGACAGGGAGTGGGGCTTATGGCTACACCTTC.

This clonotype was found a few times. The chain employs TRBV7-7 and TRBJ2-2, with TRBD1 matching 9 bases. Germline V gives CDR1 SSHAT, CDR2 FNYEAQ (reference sequence). The trim removed 5 bases at V and 4 bases at J, leaving 5 bases unmatched. This CDR3 spans 15 amino acids. In DNA, the CDR3 is TGTGCCAGCAGCCTCGGGACAGGGACCACCGGGGAGCTGTTTTTT. This sequence encodes CASSLGTGTTGELFF.

The rearrangement links TRBV18 to TRBJ2-1; 12 nucleotides agree with TRBD2. The CDR3 covers 18 residues. The J segment lost 3 bases and the V segment lost 8 bases, leaving 14 bases of the junction unmatched. Germline values: CDR1 KGHSH, CDR2 LQKENI. Here the CDR3 DNA reads TGTGCCAGCCAGGCTAGCGGGAGGGCCCTCCAAAGCTACAATGAGCAGTTCTTC. This translates into CASQASGRALQSYNEQFF.

With respect to this clonotype: An end of the junction differs from the germline gene, which may be a read error. The chain is built from TRBV5-1 and TRBJ2-2; perhaps TRBD2 as D (5 bases). The germline CDR1 and CDR2 sequences are SGHRS and YFSETQ. CDR3 size: 16 residues. CDR3 loop: CASRPGYSNPTRELFF. DNA for the CDR3: TGCGCCAGCAGGCCGGGGTACTCTAACCCCACCCGGGAGCTGTTTTTT. Full variable domain (missing parts from reference TRBV5-1 and TRBJ2-2): KAGVTQTPRYLIKTRGQQVTLSCSPISGHRSVSWYQQTPGQGLQFLFEYFSETQRNKGNFPGRFSGRQFSNSRSEMNVSTLELGDSALYLCASRPGYSNPTRELFFGEGSRLTVL.

There are many counts of this clonotype. The J gene is TRBJ1-2, the V gene TRBV7-9, with TRBD1 matching 7 bases. Germline V CDR1 and CDR2: SEHNR, FQNEAQ (reference sequence). Trimming took 5 bases from V and 1 from J; bases not matched to a gene: 7. The CDR3 runs to 15 residues. CDR3 coding DNA: TGTGCCAGCAGCGGCCCGGGACAGATTAACTATGGCTACACCTTC. Encoded protein: CASSGPGQINYGYTF.